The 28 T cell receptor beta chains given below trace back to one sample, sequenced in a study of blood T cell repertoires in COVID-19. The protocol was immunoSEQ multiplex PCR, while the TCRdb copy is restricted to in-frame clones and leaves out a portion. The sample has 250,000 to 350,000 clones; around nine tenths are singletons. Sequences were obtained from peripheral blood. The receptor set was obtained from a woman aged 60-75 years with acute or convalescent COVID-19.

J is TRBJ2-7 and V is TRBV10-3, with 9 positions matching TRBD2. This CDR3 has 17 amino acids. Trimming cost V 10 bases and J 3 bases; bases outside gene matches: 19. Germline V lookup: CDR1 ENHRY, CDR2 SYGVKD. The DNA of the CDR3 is TGTGCCACGGGGATGTTTGCTAGCGGGACTGCCTTCTACGAGCAGTACTTC. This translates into CATGMFASGTAFYEQYF.

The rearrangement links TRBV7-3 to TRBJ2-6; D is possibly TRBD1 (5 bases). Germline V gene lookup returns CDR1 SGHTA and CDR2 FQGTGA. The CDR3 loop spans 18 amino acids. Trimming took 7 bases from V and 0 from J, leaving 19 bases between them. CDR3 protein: CASNLLGAAISGANVLTF. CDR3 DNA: TGTGCCAGCAACTTGCTTGGGGCAGCCATCTCTGGGGCCAACGTCCTGACTTTC.

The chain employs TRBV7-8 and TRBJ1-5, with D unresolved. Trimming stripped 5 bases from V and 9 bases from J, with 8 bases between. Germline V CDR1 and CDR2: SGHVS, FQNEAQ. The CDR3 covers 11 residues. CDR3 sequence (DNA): TGTGCCAGCAGCCTCCCAGGGCCCCAGCATTTT. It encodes CASSLPGPQHF.

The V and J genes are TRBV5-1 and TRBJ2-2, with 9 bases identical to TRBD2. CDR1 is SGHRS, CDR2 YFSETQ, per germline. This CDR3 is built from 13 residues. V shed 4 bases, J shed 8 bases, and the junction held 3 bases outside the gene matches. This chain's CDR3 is CASSASGIGELFF. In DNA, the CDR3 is TGCGCCAGCAGCGCTAGCGGGATTGGGGAGCTGTTTTTT.

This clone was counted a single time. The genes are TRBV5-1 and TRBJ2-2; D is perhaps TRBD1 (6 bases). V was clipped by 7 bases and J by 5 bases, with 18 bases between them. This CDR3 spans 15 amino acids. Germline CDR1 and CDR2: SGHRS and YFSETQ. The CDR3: CASSARGGVTGELFF. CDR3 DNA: TGCGCCAGCTCGGCCAGGGGTGGGGTAACCGGGGAGCTGTTTTTT. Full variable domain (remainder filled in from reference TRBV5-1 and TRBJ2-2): KAGVTQTPRYLIKTRGQQVTLSCSPISGHRSVSWYQQTPGQGLQFLFEYFSETQRNKGNFPGRFSGRQFSNSRSEMNVSTLELGDSALYLCASSARGGVTGELFFGEGSRLTVL.

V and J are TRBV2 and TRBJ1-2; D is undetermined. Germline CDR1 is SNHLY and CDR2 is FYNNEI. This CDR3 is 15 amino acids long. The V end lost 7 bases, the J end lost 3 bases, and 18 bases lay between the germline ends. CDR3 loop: CASKPGGMNDYGYTF. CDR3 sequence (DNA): TGTGCCAGCAAACCGGGAGGTATGAATGACTATGGCTACACCTTC.

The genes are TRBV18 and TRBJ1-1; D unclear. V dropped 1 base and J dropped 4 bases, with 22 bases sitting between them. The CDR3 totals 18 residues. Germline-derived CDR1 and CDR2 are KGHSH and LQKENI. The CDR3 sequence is CASSPLRSGGAGRTEAFF. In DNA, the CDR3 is TGTGCCAGCTCACCACTTCGCAGTGGAGGAGCTGGACGCACTGAAGCTTTCTTT. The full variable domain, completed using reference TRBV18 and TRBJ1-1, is NAGVMQNPRHLVRRRGQEARLRCSPMKGHSHVYWYRQLPEEGLKFMVYLQKENIIDESGMPKERFSAEFPKEGPSILRIQQVVRGDSAAYFCASSPLRSGGAGRTEAFFGQGTRLTVV.

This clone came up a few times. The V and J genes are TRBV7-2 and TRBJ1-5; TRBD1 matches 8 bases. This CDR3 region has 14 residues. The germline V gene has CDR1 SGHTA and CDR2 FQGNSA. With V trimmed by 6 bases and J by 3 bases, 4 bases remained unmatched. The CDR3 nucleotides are TGTGCCAGCAGTCAACAGGGGGACAATCAGCCCCAGCATTTT. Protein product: CASSQQGDNQPQHF.

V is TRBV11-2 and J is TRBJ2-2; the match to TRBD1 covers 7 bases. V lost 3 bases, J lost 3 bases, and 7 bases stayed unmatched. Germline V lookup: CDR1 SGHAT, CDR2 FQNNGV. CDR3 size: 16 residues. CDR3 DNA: TGTGCCAGCAGCTTCCAACAGGGGTCGGACACCGGGGAGCTGTTTTTT. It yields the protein CASSFQQGSDTGELFF.

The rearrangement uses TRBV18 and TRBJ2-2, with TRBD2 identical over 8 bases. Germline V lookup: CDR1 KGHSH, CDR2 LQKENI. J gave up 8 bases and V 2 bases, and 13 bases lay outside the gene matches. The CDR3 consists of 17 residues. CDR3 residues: CASSPMEAGALGGELFF. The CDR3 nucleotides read TGTGCCAGCTCACCAATGGAAGCGGGAGCTCTCGGAGGGGAGCTGTTTTTT.

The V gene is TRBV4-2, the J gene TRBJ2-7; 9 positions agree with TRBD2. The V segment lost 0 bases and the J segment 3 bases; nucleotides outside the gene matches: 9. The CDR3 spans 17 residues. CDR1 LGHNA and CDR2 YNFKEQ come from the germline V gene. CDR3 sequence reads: CASSQDFRGRAGYEQYF. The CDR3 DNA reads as TGTGCCAGCAGCCAAGATTTTCGCGGGAGGGCCGGCTACGAGCAGTACTTC.

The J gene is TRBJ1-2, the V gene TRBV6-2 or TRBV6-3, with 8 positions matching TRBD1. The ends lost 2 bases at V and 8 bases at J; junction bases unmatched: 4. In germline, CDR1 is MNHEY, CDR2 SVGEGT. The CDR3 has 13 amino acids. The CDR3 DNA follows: TGTGCCAGCAGTTACCAGGGGGCGCACGGCTACACCTTC. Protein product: CASSYQGAHGYTF.

CDR3 nucleotides: TGTGCCAGCAGTCCCACCACCCTAAGTAATCAGCCCCAGCATTTT. Translating it yields CASSPTTLSNQPQHF. This chain joins TRBV2 and TRBJ1-5; D gene unclear. Germline CDR1 reads SNHLY; CDR2 reads FYNNEI. This CDR3 comprises 15 residues. Trimming pared 5 bases from V and 4 bases from J, leaving 15 bases between.

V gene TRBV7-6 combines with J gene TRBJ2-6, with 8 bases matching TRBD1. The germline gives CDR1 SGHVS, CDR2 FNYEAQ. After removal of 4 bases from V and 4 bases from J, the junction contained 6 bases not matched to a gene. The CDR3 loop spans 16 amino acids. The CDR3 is CASSSIRGQGANVLTF. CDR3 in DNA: TGTGCCAGCAGCTCGATCAGGGGGCAAGGGGCCAACGTCCTGACTTTC.

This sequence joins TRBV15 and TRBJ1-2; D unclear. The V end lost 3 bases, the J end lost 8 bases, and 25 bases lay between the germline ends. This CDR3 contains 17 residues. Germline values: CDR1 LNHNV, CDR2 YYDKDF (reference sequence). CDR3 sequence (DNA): TGTGCCACCAGCAGGAGGAACAACCTCAGCAGTTTCTCGGGCTACACCTTC. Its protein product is CATSRRNNLSSFSGYTF.

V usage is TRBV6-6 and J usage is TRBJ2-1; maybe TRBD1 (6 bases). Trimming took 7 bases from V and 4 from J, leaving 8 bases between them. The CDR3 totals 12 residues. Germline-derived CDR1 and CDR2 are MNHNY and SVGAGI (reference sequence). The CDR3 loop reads CASTDRYNEQFF. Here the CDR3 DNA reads TGTGCCAGCACCGACAGGTACAATGAGCAGTTCTTC.

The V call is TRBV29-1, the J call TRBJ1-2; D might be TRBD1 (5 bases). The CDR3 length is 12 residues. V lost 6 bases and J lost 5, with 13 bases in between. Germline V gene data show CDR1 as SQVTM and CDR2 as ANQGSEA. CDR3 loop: CSVIFQGYGYTF. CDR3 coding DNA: TGCAGCGTCATATTCCAGGGTTATGGCTACACCTTC.

CDR3 DNA: TGTGCCAGCAGCCAAGCTAGAACCGGGACTACCCAAGAGACCCAGTACTTC. The encoded protein is CASSQARTGTTQETQYF. This chain links TRBV3-1 (or the pseudogene TRBV3-2) with TRBJ2-5; 7 bases are a match to TRBD2. This CDR3 region has 17 residues. Losses at the gene ends were 1 base for V and 1 base for J; bases not matched to a gene: 9. The germline V gene encodes CDR1 LGHDT and CDR2 YNNKEL (reference sequence).

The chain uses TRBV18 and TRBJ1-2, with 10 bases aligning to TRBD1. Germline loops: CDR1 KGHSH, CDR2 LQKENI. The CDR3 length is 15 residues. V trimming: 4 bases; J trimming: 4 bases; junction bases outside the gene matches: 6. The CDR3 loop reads CASSLPGQGTYGYTF. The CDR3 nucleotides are TGTGCCAGCTCACTTCCGGGACAGGGGACCTATGGCTACACCTTC.

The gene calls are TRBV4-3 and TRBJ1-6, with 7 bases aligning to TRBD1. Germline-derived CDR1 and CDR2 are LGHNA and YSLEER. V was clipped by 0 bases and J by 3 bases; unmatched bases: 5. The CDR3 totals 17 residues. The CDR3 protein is CASSQDIGGDYNSPLHF. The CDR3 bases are TGCGCCAGCAGCCAAGACATAGGGGGCGACTATAATTCACCCCTCCACTTT.

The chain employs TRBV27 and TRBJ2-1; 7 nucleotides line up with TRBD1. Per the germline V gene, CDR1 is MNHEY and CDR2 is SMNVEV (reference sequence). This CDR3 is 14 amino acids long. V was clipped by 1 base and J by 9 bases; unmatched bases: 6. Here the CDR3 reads CASSLWSDRAEQFF. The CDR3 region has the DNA TGTGCCAGCAGTTTATGGTCCGACAGGGCTGAGCAGTTCTTC.

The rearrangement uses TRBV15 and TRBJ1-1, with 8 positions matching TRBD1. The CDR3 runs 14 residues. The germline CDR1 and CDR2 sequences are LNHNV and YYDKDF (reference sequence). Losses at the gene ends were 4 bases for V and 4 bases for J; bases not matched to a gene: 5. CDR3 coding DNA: TGTGCCACCAGCACCCTGGACAGGGCCACTGAAGCTTTCTTT. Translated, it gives CATSTLDRATEAFF.

This CDR3 is CASSRQGFFDEQYF. CDR3 DNA sequence: TGTGCCAGCAGCCGACAGGGGTTTTTCGACGAGCAGTACTTC. The V call is TRBV7-9, the J call TRBJ2-7, with TRBD1 matching 8 bases. Looked up from germline, CDR1 is SEHNR and CDR2 is FQNEAQ (reference sequence). There are 14 residues in the CDR3. J lost 5 bases, V lost 5 bases, and 8 bases had no gene match.

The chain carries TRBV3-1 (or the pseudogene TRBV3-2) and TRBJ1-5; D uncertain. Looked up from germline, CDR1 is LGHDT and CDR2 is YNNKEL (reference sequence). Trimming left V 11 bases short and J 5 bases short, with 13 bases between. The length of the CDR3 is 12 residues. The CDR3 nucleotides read TGTGCCTCTTCAGGCTCGGATCAGCCCCAGCATTTT. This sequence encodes CASSGSDQPQHF.

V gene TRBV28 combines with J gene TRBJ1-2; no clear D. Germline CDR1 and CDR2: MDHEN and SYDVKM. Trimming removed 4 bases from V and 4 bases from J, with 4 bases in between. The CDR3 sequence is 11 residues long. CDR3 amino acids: CASSSGYGYTF. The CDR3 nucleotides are TGTGCCAGCAGTTCAGGCTATGGCTACACCTTC.

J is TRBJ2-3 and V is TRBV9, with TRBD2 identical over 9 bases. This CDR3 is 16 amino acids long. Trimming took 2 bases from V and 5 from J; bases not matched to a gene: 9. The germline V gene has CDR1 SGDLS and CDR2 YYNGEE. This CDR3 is CASSVTGGRAEDTQYF. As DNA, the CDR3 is TGTGCCAGCAGCGTTACTGGCGGGAGGGCCGAAGATACGCAGTATTTT.

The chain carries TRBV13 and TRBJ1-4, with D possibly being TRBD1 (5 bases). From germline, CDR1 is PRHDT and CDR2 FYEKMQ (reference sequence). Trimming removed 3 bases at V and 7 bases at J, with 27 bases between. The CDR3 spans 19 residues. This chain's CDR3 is CASSFGPGLPRGEIEKLFF. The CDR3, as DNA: TGTGCCAGCAGCTTTGGCCCGGGACTGCCAAGAGGCGAGATTGAAAAACTGTTTTTT.

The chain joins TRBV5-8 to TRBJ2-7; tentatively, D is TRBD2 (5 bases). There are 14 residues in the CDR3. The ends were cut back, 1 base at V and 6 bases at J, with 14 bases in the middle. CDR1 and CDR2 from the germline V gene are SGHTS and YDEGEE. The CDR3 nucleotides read TGTGCCAGCAGCTTGCCTGGACTTGTCCGCGAGCAGTACTTC. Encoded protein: CASSLPGLVREQYF.